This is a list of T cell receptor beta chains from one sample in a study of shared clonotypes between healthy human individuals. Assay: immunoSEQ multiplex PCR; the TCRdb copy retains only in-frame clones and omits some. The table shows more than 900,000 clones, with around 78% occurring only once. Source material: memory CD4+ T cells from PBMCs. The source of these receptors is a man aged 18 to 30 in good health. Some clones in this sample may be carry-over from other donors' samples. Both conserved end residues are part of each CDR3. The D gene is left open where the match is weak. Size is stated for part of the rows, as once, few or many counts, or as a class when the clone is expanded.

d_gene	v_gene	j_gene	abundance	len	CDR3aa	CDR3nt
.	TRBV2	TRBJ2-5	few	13	CASSDVGQETQYF	TGTGCCAGCAGTGATGTAGGGCAAGAGACCCAGTACTTC
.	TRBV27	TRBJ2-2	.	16	CASSPLMWANTGELFF	TGTGCCAGCAGTCCCCTGATGTGGGCGAACACCGGGGAGCTGTTTTTT
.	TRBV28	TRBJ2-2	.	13	CASSLTSPGELFF	TGTGCCAGCAGTCTCACTAGCCCCGGGGAGCTGTTTTTT
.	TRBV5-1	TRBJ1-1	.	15	CASSLISGRDTEAFF	TGCGCCAGCAGCTTGATCTCAGGAAGGGACACTGAAGCTTTCTTT
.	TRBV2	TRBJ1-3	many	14	CASRPQGPGNTIYF	TGTGCCAGCAGGCCACAGGGTCCGGGAAACACCATATATTTT
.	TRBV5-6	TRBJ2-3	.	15	CASSRTEGGTDTQYF	TGTGCCAGCAGCCGAACCGAGGGAGGCACAGATACGCAGTATTTT
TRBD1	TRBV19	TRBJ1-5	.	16	CASQNRGGYSNQPQHF	TGTGCCAGCCAAAACAGGGGGGGGTATAGCAATCAGCCCCAGCATTTT
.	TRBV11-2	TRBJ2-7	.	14	CASSSQVAGYEQYF	TGTGCCAGCAGCTCCCAGGTGGCGGGGTACGAGCAGTACTTC
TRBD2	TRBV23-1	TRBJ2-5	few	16	CASSPLGLAGRETQYF	TGCGCCAGCAGTCCACTTGGACTAGCGGGACGGGAGACCCAGTACTTC
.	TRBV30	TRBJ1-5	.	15	CAWSWQAESNQPQHF	TGTGCCTGGAGTTGGCAGGCCGAGAGCAATCAGCCCCAGCATTTT
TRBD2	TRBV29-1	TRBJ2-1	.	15	CSVDLAGGYYNEQFF	TGCAGCGTGGATTTAGCGGGAGGGTACTACAATGAGCAGTTCTTC
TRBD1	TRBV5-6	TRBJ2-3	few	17	CASSKQGDSYSTDTQYF	TGTGCCAGCAGCAAGCAAGGGGACAGTTATAGCACAGATACGCAGTATTTT
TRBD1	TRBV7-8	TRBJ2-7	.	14	CASSRGGQGSEQYF	TGTGCCAGCAGCCGGGGGGGACAGGGGTCTGAGCAGTACTTC
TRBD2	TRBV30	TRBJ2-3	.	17	CAWSVPRTSGRWDTQYF	TGTGCCTGGAGTGTACCCCGGACTAGCGGGAGGTGGGATACGCAGTATTTT
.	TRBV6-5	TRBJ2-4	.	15	CASGPGSLVKNIQYF	TGTGCCAGCGGCCCAGGGAGTTTGGTCAAAAACATTCAGTACTTC
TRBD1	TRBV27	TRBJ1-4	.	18	CASRKFGNPGQGDEKLFF	TGTGCCAGCAGGAAGTTTGGGAATCCGGGACAGGGGGATGAAAAACTGTTTTTT
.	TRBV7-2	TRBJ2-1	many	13	CASSPYRYNEQFF	TGTGCCAGCAGCCCCTATAGGTACAATGAGCAGTTCTTC
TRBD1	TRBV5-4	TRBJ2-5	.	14	CASSARTGLETQYF	TGTGCCAGCAGCGCTCGGACAGGGTTGGAGACCCAGTACTTC
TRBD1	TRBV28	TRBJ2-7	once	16	CASSLPSTGYGGEQYF	TGTGCCAGCAGTTTACCATCGACAGGGTATGGCGGCGAGCAGTACTTC
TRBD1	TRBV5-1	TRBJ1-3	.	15	CASSFTGVSGNTIYF	TGCGCCAGCAGCTTTACAGGGGTCTCTGGAAACACCATATATTTT
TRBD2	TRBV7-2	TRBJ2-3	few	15	CASSPWTSGTDTQYF	TGTGCCAGCAGCCCGTGGACTAGCGGCACAGATACGCAGTATTTT
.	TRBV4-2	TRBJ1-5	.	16	CASSQVFGALNQPQHF	TGTGCCAGCAGCCAGGTATTCGGGGCCCTTAATCAGCCCCAGCATTTT
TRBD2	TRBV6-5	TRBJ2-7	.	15	CASSYTAGAPFEQYF	TGTGCCAGCAGTTACACAGCGGGAGCCCCGTTCGAGCAGTACTTC
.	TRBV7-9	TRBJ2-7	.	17	CASSHPTSRQVSYEQYF	TGTGCCAGCAGCCATCCCACCTCCCGACAGGTCTCCTACGAGCAGTACTTC
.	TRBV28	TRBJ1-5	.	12	CASSSRNQPQHF	TGTGCCAGCAGTTCGCGAAATCAGCCCCAGCATTTT
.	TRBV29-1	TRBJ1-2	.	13	CSDTGQLLYGYTF	TGCAGCGACACTGGACAGCTTCTCTATGGCTACACCTTC
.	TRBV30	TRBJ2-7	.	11	CAWMREYEQYF	TGTGCCTGGATGAGAGAATACGAGCAGTACTTC
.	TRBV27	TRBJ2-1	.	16	CASSYFTSNSYNEQFF	TGTGCCAGCAGTTATTTTACTTCCAACTCCTACAATGAGCAGTTCTTC
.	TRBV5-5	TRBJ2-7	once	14	CASSLDTNTYEQYF	TGTGCCAGCAGCTTAGACACTAATACCTACGAGCAGTACTTC
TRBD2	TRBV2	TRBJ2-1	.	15	CASGGAGGMAGEQFF	TGTGCCAGCGGCGGGGCGGGAGGGATGGCGGGTGAGCAGTTCTTC
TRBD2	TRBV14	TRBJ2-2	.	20	CASSQRGGNSGRASTGELFF	TGTGCCAGCAGCCAGAGAGGGGGAAACAGCGGGAGGGCCTCGACCGGGGAGCTGTTTTTT
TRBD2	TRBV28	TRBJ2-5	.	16	CASSFGGAGVGETQYF	TGTGCCAGCAGTTTCGGGGGAGCGGGAGTAGGGGAGACCCAGTACTTC
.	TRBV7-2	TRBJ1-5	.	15	CASSGPVYSNQPQHF	TGTGCCAGCAGCGGACCGGTATATAGCAATCAGCCCCAGCATTTT
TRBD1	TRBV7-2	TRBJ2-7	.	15	CASSLIGTGIAEQYF	TGTGCCAGCAGCTTAATAGGGACAGGGATCGCCGAGCAGTACTTC
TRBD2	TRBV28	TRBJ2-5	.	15	CASSLLAGGWETQYF	TGTGCCAGCAGCCTACTAGCGGGGGGTTGGGAGACCCAGTACTTC
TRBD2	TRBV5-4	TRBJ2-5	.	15	CASSLTSGGGETQYF	TGTGCCAGCAGCTTAACATCGGGAGGAGGAGAGACCCAGTACTTC
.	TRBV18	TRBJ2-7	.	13	CASSPDRTYEQYF	TGTGCCAGCTCACCAGACAGAACCTACGAGCAGTACTTC
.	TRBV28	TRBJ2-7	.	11	CASTWGYEQYF	TGTGCCAGCACTTGGGGTTACGAGCAGTACTTC
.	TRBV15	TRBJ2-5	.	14	CATKPTSSVETQYF	TGTGCCACCAAGCCGACTAGTTCGGTTGAGACCCAGTACTTC
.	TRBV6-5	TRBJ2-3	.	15	CASSYSRQDTDTQYF	TGTGCCAGCAGTTACTCCCGACAAGACACAGATACGCAGTATTTT
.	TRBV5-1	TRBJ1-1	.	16	CASSSGQQLMNTEAFF	TGCGCCAGCAGCTCAGGACAGCAACTCATGAACACTGAAGCTTTCTTT
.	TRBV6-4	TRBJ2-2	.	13	CASSVGDTGELFF	TGTGCCAGCAGTGTTGGAGACACCGGGGAGCTGTTTTTT
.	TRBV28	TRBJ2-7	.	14	CASSLVQGSYEQYF	TGTGCCAGCAGTTTGGTGCAGGGTTCCTACGAGCAGTACTTC
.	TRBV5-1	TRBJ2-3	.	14	CASSLDSSTDTQYF	TGCGCCAGCAGCTTGGACAGTAGCACAGATACGCAGTATTTT
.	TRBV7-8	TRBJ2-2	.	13	CASSLEGYGELFF	TGTGCCAGCAGCTTGGAGGGTTACGGGGAGCTGTTTTTT
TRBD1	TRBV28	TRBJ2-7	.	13	CACSTGRGREQYF	TGTGCCTGCTCAACAGGCAGGGGGCGCGAGCAGTACTTC
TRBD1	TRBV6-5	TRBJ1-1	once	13	CASRFTGDTEAFF	TGTGCCAGCAGATTTACAGGGGACACTGAAGCTTTCTTT
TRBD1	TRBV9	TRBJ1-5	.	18	CASSLGTGGGGSNQPQHF	TGTGCCAGCAGCCTCGGGACAGGGGGCGGTGGGAGCAATCAGCCCCAGCATTTT
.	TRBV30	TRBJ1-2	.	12	CAWNRRDFGYTF	TGTGCCTGGAATCGAAGGGACTTTGGCTACACCTTC
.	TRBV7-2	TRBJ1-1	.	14	CASSPGRANTEAFF	TGTGCCAGCAGCCCCGGACGGGCGAACACTGAAGCTTTCTTT
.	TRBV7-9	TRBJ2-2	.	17	CASSPNERGSNTGELFF	TGTGCCAGCAGCCCAAACGAGAGGGGGTCAAACACCGGGGAGCTGTTTTTT
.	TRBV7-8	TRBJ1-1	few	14	CASSRGGSYTEAFF	TGTGCCAGCAGCCGAGGTGGCAGCTACACTGAAGCTTTCTTT
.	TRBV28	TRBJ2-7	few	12	CGTSSPRRGQYF	TGCGGCACCTCTAGCCCCAGGCGGGGGCAGTACTTC
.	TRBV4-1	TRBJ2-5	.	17	CASSQDARTFFLETQYF	TGCGCCAGCAGCCAAGATGCCAGAACCTTCTTTCTCGAGACCCAGTACTTC
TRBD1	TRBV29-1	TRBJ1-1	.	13	CSVEGTAKPVAFF	TGCAGCGTTGAGGGGACAGCCAAACCGGTGGCTTTCTTT
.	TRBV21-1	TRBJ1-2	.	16	CASSAPPGGTLYGYTF	TGTGCCAGCAGCGCCCCCCCAGGAGGAACGCTCTATGGCTACACCTTC
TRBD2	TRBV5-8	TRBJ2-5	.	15	CASSPGTSGQETQYF	TGTGCCAGCAGCCCAGGGACTAGCGGGCAAGAGACCCAGTACTTC
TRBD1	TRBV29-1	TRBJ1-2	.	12	CSVLTGGYGYTF	TGCAGCGTTTTGACAGGGGGCTATGGCTACACCTTC
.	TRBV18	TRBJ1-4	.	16	CASSPQRAVLNEKLFF	TGTGCCAGCTCACCCCAGAGGGCGGTGCTTAATGAAAAACTGTTTTTT